The entry below describes one T cell receptor beta chain. Germline CDR1 reads SGHAT; CDR2 reads FQNNGV. CDR3 length: 14 residues. The V end lost 4 bases, the J end lost 2 bases, and 11 bases lay between the germline ends. In the source study's methods: Estimation of nucleated cell counts was performed using reference gene primer amplification. This table comes from immunoSEQ multiplex PCR, and its TCRdb copy is limited to in-frame clones, with some not included. Clone size and V and J calls were adopted from that table, with D and trimming inferred from the DNA. The sample lists about 89,000 clones, nearly 80% occurring once. The data belong to a study of blood T cell repertoires in COVID-19.

The sample consisted of peripheral blood. The genes are TRBV11-2 and TRBJ2-5; D is perhaps TRBD1 (6 bases). This TCR came from a man between 65 and 79 years old with COVID-19, enrolled during active disease. The CDR3 region has the DNA TGTGCCAGCAGCTCAGGGGCCCGACAAGAGACCCAGTACTTC. Translated, it gives CASSSGARQETQYF.